The 7 T cell receptor beta chains in this list originate from one sample, sequenced in a study of T cells after yellow fever vaccination. TCRdb fed the 5' RACE reads into MiXCR, producing one record per CDR3 protein. The sample contains around 50,000 distinct CDR3 sequences, 5.5% to 8% of which appear only once. Sequenced here: PBMCs, either bulk or a sorted T-cell subset (CD4+, CD8+, memory, or dextramer-sorted; not recorded which), sampled 45 days after the yellow fever booster vaccination. Receptors were obtained from a man aged 25 to 40 who received the YFV17D yellow fever vaccine.

Many counts were recorded for this clonotype. In nucleotides, the CDR3 is TGTGCCAGCAGCTATAGCAGCGGGAGCCTCCGGCAGTTCTTC. It specifies CASSYSSGSLRQFF. The chain has TRBV6-5 and TRBJ2-1; 8 bases are shared with TRBD2. CDR3 size: 14 residues. The germline CDR1 and CDR2 sequences are MNHEY and SVGAGI. Losses at the gene ends were 6 bases for V and 12 bases for J; bases not matched to a gene: 13.

Only a few counts were recorded for this clonotype. The chain combines TRBV19 with TRBJ1-6; D unclear. The CDR3 sequence is 15 residues long. Germline-derived CDR1 and CDR2 are LNHDA and SQIVND (reference sequence). With 5 bases removed from V and 10 bases from J, the gap between germline ends came to 18 bases. As DNA, the CDR3 is TGTGCCAGTAGTCCCCAGGCCACCCGTGGGTCACCCCTCCACTTT. Translation: CASSPQATRGSPLHF.

A few counts support this clonotype. This sequence joins TRBV6-1 and TRBJ2-7; D is uncertain. The germline CDR1 and CDR2 sequences are MNHNS and SASEGT. The CDR3 spans 12 residues. V was shortened by 2 bases and J by 6 bases, with 8 bases between the two germline ends. In nucleotides, the CDR3 is TGTGCCAGCAGTGAAAACAGTCTCGAGCAGTACTTC. Protein product: CASSENSLEQYF.

The gene calls are TRBV27 and TRBJ2-3; D is unclear. This CDR3 region has 14 residues. Germline CDR1 is MNHEY and CDR2 is SMNVEV (reference sequence). Trimming removed 6 bases from V and 1 base from J, with 11 bases in between. The CDR3 DNA sequence: TGTGCCAGCAGAAAAGGGATTGGCACAGATACGCAGTATTTT. It codes for CASRKGIGTDTQYF.

This clonotype was found a few times. The chain has TRBV20-1 and TRBJ2-7; 8 nucleotides match TRBD2. J was trimmed by 6 bases and V by 0 bases; bases with no gene match: 10. Germline V lookup: CDR1 DFQATT, CDR2 SNEGSKA (reference sequence). The CDR3 covers 15 residues. In nucleotides, the CDR3 is TGCAGTGCTAGAGATCATCCCCAGCGGGAGCGCGAGCAGTACTTC. Protein sequence: CSARDHPQREREQYF.

CDR3 DNA: TGTGCCATCAGTGCAAGACAGGACTACGAGCAGTACTTC. Amino acids: CAISARQDYEQYF. The V gene is TRBV10-3, the J gene TRBJ2-7; D is perhaps TRBD1 (6 bases). Between the trimmed V and J ends, which lost 4 bases and 3 bases, there was a span of 10 bases. Germline V gene sequence: CDR1 ENHRY, CDR2 SYGVKD. There are 13 residues in the CDR3.

This clonotype was picked up a small number of times. The CDR3 loop is CSAGEGEQFF. The DNA for the CDR3 is TGCAGTGCGGGGGAGGGTGAGCAGTTCTTC. The chain couples TRBV20-1 to TRBJ2-1; 7 bases line up with TRBD2. The ends lost 6 bases at V and 9 bases at J; junction bases unmatched: 2. The germline V gene has CDR1 DFQATT and CDR2 SNEGSKA (reference sequence). CDR3 length: 10 residues.